A single sample is the source of the 20 T cell receptor beta chains below, sequenced in a study of low-dose radiotherapy and immunotherapy resistance in tumors. The time point denotes: before trial treatment. First-strand cDNA relied on TRAV- and TRBV-specific primers spanning alpha and beta chains. It was with a constant-region primer and a V-primer adapter that TCRs were amplified over approximately 18 PCR cycles. TCRdb ran MiXCR on the reads and lists one entry per CDR3 protein. Of tens of thousands of distinct CDR3 sequences in the sample, around 31% are singletons; the top ten hold around 10%. The sample in question was PBMCs, obtained before treatment. The source of these receptors is a female donor with ovarian cancer.

This clonotype was found many times. The germline gene is not matched at one end of the junction; a read error may be the cause. The rearrangement links TRBV28 to TRBJ1-4, with D unclear. Germline V CDR1 and CDR2: MDHEN, SYDVKM. This CDR3 has 12 residues. Here the CDR3 reads CASSLTKPPTEF. Written as DNA, the CDR3 is TGTGCCAGCAGTTTGACAAAACCCCCTACTGAATTT.

The chain carries TRBV20-1 and TRBJ2-5, with D unclear. The CDR3 loop spans 14 amino acids. V gave up 5 bases and J gave up 2 bases, with 15 bases separating them. The germline V gene encodes CDR1 DFQATT and CDR2 SNEGSKA (reference sequence). The DNA for the CDR3 is TGCAGTGCTTTGACACGGGCACCTCAAGAGACCCAGTACTTC. It is translated as CSALTRAPQETQYF.

The J gene is TRBJ1-3, the V gene TRBV18; possibly TRBD1 for D (6 bases). Germline V gives CDR1 KGHSH, CDR2 LQKENI. The V end lost 2 bases, the J end lost 2 bases, and 13 bases lay between the germline ends. The CDR3 covers 16 residues. The CDR3 DNA sequence: TGTGCCAGCTCACCAGTGGCACAGGGTCCTGGAAACACCATATATTTT. Residues: CASSPVAQGPGNTIYF.

The CDR3 protein is CSVAGRAEEQFF. The CDR3 DNA follows: TGCAGCGTTGCCGGGAGGGCTGAGGAGCAGTTCTTC. The V gene is TRBV29-1, the J gene TRBJ2-1; 8 nucleotides match TRBD2. Germline CDR1 and CDR2: SQVTM and ANQGSEA. There are 12 residues in the CDR3. With V trimmed by 4 bases and J by 10 bases, 6 bases remained unmatched.

At least ten counts were recorded for this clonotype. The chain carries TRBV18 and TRBJ2-2; 7 nucleotides agree with TRBD1. Trimming took 3 bases from V and 0 from J; bases not matched to a gene: 7. CDR3 length: 17 amino acids. Germline V gives CDR1 KGHSH, CDR2 LQKENI. The CDR3 loop is CASSPQAGGTNTGELFF. The CDR3 DNA reads TGTGCCAGCTCACCCCAAGCAGGGGGAACGAACACCGGGGAGCTGTTTTTT.

This clonotype was detected many times. The V gene is TRBV9, the J gene TRBJ2-5; perhaps D is TRBD1 or TRBD2 (5 bases each). The CDR3 covers 15 residues. CDR1 is SGDLS and CDR2 is YYNGEE in the germline V gene. Trimming removed 0 bases from V and 5 bases from J, with 14 bases in between. CDR3 DNA: TGTGCCAGCAGCGTAGAAAGCGGATGGGGGGAGACCCAGTACTTC. This gives the protein CASSVESGWGETQYF.

The rearrangement links TRBV3-1 to TRBJ2-5; 15 bases match TRBD2. Germline V gene lookup returns CDR1 LGHDT and CDR2 YNNKEL (reference sequence). The CDR3 is 17 residues long. The trim removed 4 bases at V and 4 bases at J, leaving 7 bases unmatched. CDR3 DNA sequence: TGTGCCAGCAGCCGGAAGGGACTAGCGGGAGGTGCAGAGACCCAGTACTTC. This encodes CASSRKGLAGGAETQYF.

This clonotype has ten or more counts. The chain links TRBV7-9 to TRBJ2-7; 7 bases align to TRBD2. The CDR3 is 15 residues long. CDR1 and CDR2 from the germline V gene are SEHNR and FQNEAQ (reference sequence). Unmatched junction bases numbered 5, after V lost 1 base and J lost 2 bases. The CDR3 DNA follows: TGTGCCAGCAGCTTAGATGTAGCGGGCGCCTACGAGCAGTACTTC. Protein sequence: CASSLDVAGAYEQYF.

This clonotype was seen more than once but under ten times. Since a far larger clone is one base different, this is likely a read error. The chain employs TRBV6-5 and TRBJ1-2; D is ambiguous. Germline CDR1 MNHEY, CDR2 SVGAGI. This CDR3 has 15 amino acids. DNA of the CDR3: TGTGCCAGCAGTGAGCCTGACGGACCTAACTATGTCTACACCTTC. This translates into CASSEPDGPNYVYTF.

This clonotype was detected ten times or more. CDR3 loop: CSATTPRLAGGPIDTQYF. CDR3 DNA: TGCAGTGCTACTACCCCTCGCCTAGCGGGAGGGCCAATAGATACGCAGTATTTT. The rearrangement links TRBV20-1 to TRBJ2-3, with 12 nucleotides matching TRBD2. CDR3 length: 18 residues. The V segment lost 4 bases and the J segment 5 bases; nucleotides outside the gene matches: 16. Germline V lookup: CDR1 DFQATT, CDR2 SNEGSKA (reference sequence).

This clonotype was counted at least ten times. The rearrangement links TRBV28 to TRBJ1-2; 9 bases agree with TRBD1. CDR1 MDHEN and CDR2 SYDVKM come from the germline V gene. J lost 7 bases, V lost 5 bases, and 11 bases had no gene match. The CDR3 loop spans 15 amino acids. CDR3: CASSQPRTGAGGYTF. In DNA, the CDR3 is TGTGCCAGCAGTCAACCGAGGACAGGGGCGGGTGGCTACACCTTC.

This clonotype was picked up many times. This rearrangement joins TRBV7-9 to TRBJ1-1, with D unresolved. CDR1 SEHNR and CDR2 FQNEAQ come from the germline V gene (reference sequence). With 1 base removed from V and 1 base from J, the gap between germline ends came to 10 bases. This CDR3 contains 15 residues. CDR3 sequence reads: CASSLGSVENTEAFF. In DNA, the CDR3 is TGTGCCAGCAGCTTAGGGTCAGTGGAGAACACTGAAGCTTTCTTT.

The V and J genes are TRBV2 and TRBJ2-2, with a weak D call TRBD2 (5 bases). V was trimmed by 4 bases and J by 13 bases, leaving 10 bases between them. Germline loops: CDR1 SNHLY, CDR2 FYNNEI. The CDR3 covers 11 residues. The CDR3 region is CASSVEGGLFF. CDR3 nucleotides: TGTGCCAGCAGTGTAGAAGGAGGGCTGTTTTTT.

This clonotype showed up just a few times. V is TRBV6-2 or TRBV6-3 and J is TRBJ2-3, with TRBD2 matching over 8 bases. Germline CDR1 MNHEY, CDR2 SVGEGT. The CDR3 has 17 residues. The ends lost 5 bases at V and 2 bases at J; junction bases unmatched: 12. The CDR3 DNA sequence: TGTGCCAGCAGTACCATTCGGACTAGCTTTGACACAGATACGCAGTATTTT. It codes for CASSTIRTSFDTDTQYF.

This sequence joins TRBV2 and TRBJ1-1; 7 positions agree with TRBD1. From germline, CDR1 is SNHLY and CDR2 FYNNEI. V dropped 7 bases and J dropped 0; count of bases not matched to a gene: 8. The CDR3 runs 15 residues. CDR3 sequence reads: CASTPDRRMNTEAFF. The CDR3 DNA sequence: TGTGCCAGCACCCCGGACAGGAGGATGAACACTGAAGCTTTCTTT.

This clonotype was picked up many times. The chain joins TRBV5-6 to TRBJ1-2; D might be TRBD1 (5 bases). Per the germline V gene, CDR1 is SGHDT and CDR2 is YYEEEE. Trimming removed 3 bases at V and 2 bases at J, with 17 bases between. The CDR3 is 16 amino acids. This CDR3 is CASSSIAGRGNYGYTF. The CDR3 DNA is TGTGCCAGCAGCTCCATTGCGGGGAGGGGAAACTATGGCTACACCTTC.

This clonotype was counted many times. The chain is built from TRBV7-2 and TRBJ2-1; TRBD2 matches at 14 bases. The CDR3 spans 18 residues. The V and J ends lost 0 bases and 4 bases, in that order; junction bases with no gene match: 5. From germline, CDR1 is SGHTA and CDR2 FQGNSA. DNA for the CDR3: TGTGCCAGCAGCTTAGCGGGACTAGCGGGAGTGGGGTACAATGAGCAGTTCTTC. This encodes CASSLAGLAGVGYNEQFF.

The chain has TRBV13 and TRBJ2-3, with 12 nucleotides matching TRBD2. The CDR3 consists of 16 residues. Looked up from germline, CDR1 is PRHDT and CDR2 is FYEKMQ (reference sequence). With V trimmed by 5 bases and J by 5 bases, 8 bases remained unmatched. The CDR3 region is CASSPRTSGALDTQYF. CDR3 bases: TGTGCCAGCAGCCCAAGGACTAGCGGGGCATTAGATACGCAGTATTTT.

The V and J genes are TRBV5-1 and TRBJ2-7, with D hard to call. This CDR3 spans 14 amino acids. V was cut by 2 bases and J by 0 bases, with 9 bases left in between. Looked up from germline, CDR1 is SGHRS and CDR2 is YFSETQ. The CDR3 is CASSLTIGSYEQYF. The CDR3, as DNA: TGCGCCAGCAGCTTAACCATAGGCTCCTACGAGCAGTACTTC.

This clonotype was counted at least ten times. The J gene is TRBJ2-1, the V gene TRBV20-1; D gene ambiguous. Trimming shortened V by 0 bases and J by 7 bases, and 16 bases separated the two germline ends. The CDR3 length is 15 residues. CDR1 is DFQATT and CDR2 is SNEGSKA in the germline V gene (reference sequence). CDR3 amino acids: CSARDSSLNWNEQFF. The CDR3 region has the DNA TGCAGTGCTAGAGATTCGAGCTTAAATTGGAATGAGCAGTTCTTC.